These 23 T cell receptor beta chains were all obtained from the same sample, sequenced in a study of cytomegalovirus exposure and HLA in healthy donors (dated by TCRdb to 2015 to 2018). The library was obtained by the immunoSEQ multiplex PCR assay. For the multiplex PCR, a mixture combining 60 forward primers for TCR Vbeta segments and 13 reverse primers for TCR Jbeta segments was used. TCRdb's version of the immuneACCESS table is confined to in-frame rearrangements and falls short of the full clone set. An unresolved V gene accounts for under half of the shortfall where checked; the remainder is of unknown origin. The sample table shows around 85,000 clones, and roughly 70% are seen once. Together, the top ten hold 20% to 25% of the sample. Sequencing input: PBMCs. Receptor source: a man aged 25-40 years in good health and CMV-seropositive.

J is TRBJ2-5 and V is TRBV28; 9 nucleotides align to TRBD2. This CDR3 region has 14 residues. Germline V gene lookup returns CDR1 MDHEN and CDR2 SYDVKM. The trim removed 3 bases at V and 4 bases at J, leaving 3 bases unmatched. The CDR3 reads CASSLLAGTETQYF. In DNA form, the CDR3 reads TGTGCCAGCAGTTTGCTAGCGGGAACAGAGACCCAGTACTTC.

The table lists this clone with a few counts. This sequence joins TRBV6-6 and TRBJ2-3, with TRBD2 matching over 8 bases. The junction had 4 bases not matched to a gene; V was cut back by 5 bases and J by 0 bases. The CDR3 extends over 15 amino acids. Germline loops: CDR1 MNHNY, CDR2 SVGAGI (reference sequence). In DNA form, the CDR3 reads TGTGCCAGCAGTCAACTAGCGGAGAGCACAGATACGCAGTATTTT. Its protein is CASSQLAESTDTQYF.

The DNA of the CDR3 is TGTGCCACCAGCAGAGATCGCGGAAACTCTGGAAACACCATATATTTT. Amino acid sequence: CATSRDRGNSGNTIYF. The genes are TRBV15 and TRBJ1-3; D not certain. The length of the CDR3 is 16 residues. Trimming took off 0 bases at V and 0 bases at J, with 9 bases between the two ends. Per germline, CDR1 LNHNV and CDR2 YYDKDF (reference sequence). The variable domain in full, with the rest retrieved from reference TRBV15 and TRBJ1-3, is DAMVIQNPRYQVTQFGKPVTLSCSQTLNHNVMYWYQQKSSQAPKLLFHYYDKDFNNEADTPDNFQSRRPNTSFCFLDIRSPGLGDTAMYLCATSRDRGNSGNTIYFGEGSWLTVV.

The chain employs TRBV6-5 and TRBJ2-7, with TRBD1 matching over 7 bases. This CDR3 comprises 13 residues. Germline V lookup: CDR1 MNHEY, CDR2 SVGAGI. Trimming removed 7 bases from V and 3 bases from J; junction bases left unmatched: 6. The CDR3 loop reads CASTLGQDYEQYF. In DNA, the CDR3 is TGTGCCAGCACCCTAGGACAGGACTACGAGCAGTACTTC.

The rearrangement uses TRBV7-2 and TRBJ1-5; D call uncertain. The CDR3 has 16 amino acids. Germline V gene lookup returns CDR1 SGHTA and CDR2 FQGNSA. Deletions cut 2 bases from V and 0 bases from J, with 11 bases between. Written as DNA, the CDR3 is TGTGCCAGCAGCTTACAGGCAGATAATAGCAATCAGCCCCAGCATTTT. Amino acid sequence: CASSLQADNSNQPQHF.

A few counts support this clone. V usage is TRBV6-5 and J usage is TRBJ2-7, with 8 positions matching TRBD1. The CDR3 contains 12 residues. V lost 5 bases and J lost 6; bases outside the gene matches: 3. The germline V gene encodes CDR1 MNHEY and CDR2 SVGAGI. DNA of the CDR3: TGTGCCAGCAGTCGGACAGGGTTCGAGCAGTACTTC. Its translation: CASSRTGFEQYF.

In its sample, this clone was seen once. The chain joins TRBV4-2 to TRBJ2-6; D might be TRBD2 (6 bases). CDR1 LGHNA and CDR2 YNFKEQ come from the germline V gene. V shed 3 bases and J shed 2 bases, with 14 bases lying between them. This CDR3 is 17 amino acids long. The CDR3 DNA reads as TGTGCCAGCAGCCAGGGGGGTTATATGGCTGGGGCCAACGTCCTGACTTTC. This sequence encodes CASSQGGYMAGANVLTF.

The gene calls are TRBV10-1 and TRBJ2-2; D may be TRBD2 (5 bases). Germline lookup yields CDR1 WNHNN and CDR2 SYGVQD (reference sequence). CDR3 length equals 14 residues. Trimming pared 6 bases from V and 4 bases from J, leaving 12 bases between. CDR3 DNA sequence: TGCGCCAGCAGGGCCACTGGAGGCACCGGGGAGCTGTTTTTT. Encoded protein: CASRATGGTGELFF.

DNA of the CDR3: TGCGCCAGCAGCCAAGATTCACAGGTGAATTCACCCCTCCACTTT. Its protein product is CASSQDSQVNSPLHF. V gene TRBV4-3 combines with J gene TRBJ1-6, with D possibly TRBD1 on 5 matching bases. The CDR3 spans 15 residues. From germline, CDR1 is LGHNA and CDR2 YSLEER. Trimming shortened V by 0 bases and J by 7 bases, and 10 bases separated the two germline ends.

V gene TRBV11-2 combines with J gene TRBJ2-3, with 7 bases aligning to TRBD2. The ends lost 1 base at V and 4 bases at J; junction bases unmatched: 2. CDR3 length: 14 residues. Per germline, CDR1 SGHAT and CDR2 FQNNGV. The chain's CDR3 is CASSLVGGADTQYF. CDR3 nucleotide sequence: TGTGCCAGCAGCTTAGTTGGGGGGGCAGATACGCAGTATTTT.

This chain links TRBV25-1 with TRBJ1-6; no clear D gene. Trimming took off 0 bases at V and 7 bases at J, with 13 bases between the two ends. This CDR3 contains 16 residues. Per germline, CDR1 MGHDK and CDR2 SYGVNS. The CDR3 sequence: CASSEYPGMDNSPLHF. The DNA of the CDR3 is TGTGCCAGCAGTGAATATCCGGGAATGGACAATTCACCCCTCCACTTT.

The chain couples TRBV19 to TRBJ1-1; tentatively, D is TRBD1 (5 bases). This CDR3 has 14 amino acids. Trimming took off 7 bases at V and 10 bases at J, with 22 bases between the two ends. Germline V gene data show CDR1 as LNHDA and CDR2 as SQIVND (reference sequence). CDR3 sequence (DNA): TGTGCCAGTACCCTCAAGGGGAGGGAAGTGGGAGCTTTCTTT. Translated: CASTLKGREVGAFF.

The chain links TRBV5-1 to TRBJ2-3, with 9 bases aligning to TRBD2. V shed 5 bases, J shed 2 bases, and the junction held 6 bases outside the gene matches. Per germline, CDR1 SGHRS and CDR2 YFSETQ. The CDR3 has 15 amino acids. The CDR3 nucleotides read TGCGCCAGCAGAGGGCTAGCGGGGTACACAGATACGCAGTATTTT. This sequence encodes CASRGLAGYTDTQYF.

The chain couples TRBV6-6 to TRBJ2-2, with 7 bases identical to TRBD2. The CDR3 runs 16 residues. Trimming cost V 2 bases and J 7 bases; bases outside gene matches: 10. Germline CDR1 reads MNHNY; CDR2 reads SVGAGI (reference sequence). The CDR3 loop is CASSYGGDGGGGELFF. For the CDR3, the DNA is TGTGCCAGCAGTTACGGGGGGGACGGAGGTGGCGGGGAGCTGTTTTTT.

J is TRBJ2-1 and V is TRBV30; TRBD2 agrees at 7 bases. Germline V gene data show CDR1 as GTSNPN and CDR2 as SVGIG (reference sequence). V was pared by 4 bases and J by 6 bases, with 9 bases of the junction left unmatched. This CDR3 has 14 residues. The CDR3 is CAWNKGLVANEQFF. The CDR3 nucleotides are TGTGCCTGGAATAAAGGACTAGTAGCCAATGAGCAGTTCTTC.

The rearrangement links TRBV4-3 to TRBJ1-2; D remains ambiguous. With 0 bases removed from V and 3 bases from J, the gap between germline ends came to 11 bases. There are 15 residues in the CDR3. Germline V gene sequence: CDR1 LGHNA, CDR2 YSLEER. The DNA of the CDR3 is TGCGCCAGCAGCCAAGATCTCGCCGGGGACTATGGCTACACCTTC. Translating gives CASSQDLAGDYGYTF.

This clone occurred once. J is TRBJ1-5 and V is TRBV19; TRBD1 might be the D (5 bases). V was cut by 7 bases and J by 2 bases, with 15 bases left in between. The CDR3 runs 15 residues. The germline CDR1 and CDR2 sequences are LNHDA and SQIVND (reference sequence). The CDR3 nucleotides read TGTGCCAGTACCCTTTCACGGGGGGGCAATCAGCCCCAGCATTTT. It codes for CASTLSRGGNQPQHF.

This clone was seen a handful of times. The chain uses TRBV28 and TRBJ2-7; the match to TRBD1 covers 12 bases. V dropped 6 bases and J dropped 7; count of bases not matched to a gene: 13. The germline CDR1 and CDR2 sequences are MDHEN and SYDVKM. CDR3 length: 16 residues. CDR3 in amino acids: CASSSLPGQGAGEQYF. CDR3 nucleotide sequence: TGTGCCAGCAGCTCACTCCCGGGACAGGGGGCGGGGGAGCAGTACTTC.

The chain carries TRBV5-4 and TRBJ2-1; 11 nucleotides agree with TRBD2. J lost 7 bases, V lost 0 bases, and 3 bases had no gene match. Germline-derived CDR1 and CDR2 are SGHNT and YYREEE (reference sequence). This CDR3 has 15 amino acids. The CDR3 DNA is TGTGCCAGCAGCTTGGAGCCTAGCGGGGGGAATGAGCAGTTCTTC. It encodes CASSLEPSGGNEQFF.

The rearrangement joins TRBV2 to TRBJ2-2, with TRBD2 matching over 10 bases. Germline CDR1 is SNHLY and CDR2 is FYNNEI. V shed 8 bases, J shed 4 bases, and the junction held 1 base outside the gene matches. The CDR3 extends over 13 amino acids. CDR3 nucleotides: TGTGCCAGCCAGCGGGGGGGCACCGGGGAGCTGTTTTTT. As protein: CASQRGGTGELFF.

The CDR3 sequence is CASSFRGHRYEQYF. The CDR3 coding sequence is TGTGCCAGCAGCTTTCGCGGCCACCGCTACGAGCAGTACTTC. The gene calls are TRBV5-6 and TRBJ2-7; D gene uncertain. This CDR3 has 14 amino acids. V was shortened by 2 bases and J by 3 bases, with 12 bases between the two germline ends. Germline V gene data show CDR1 as SGHDT and CDR2 as YYEEEE.

The V call is TRBV6-5, the J call TRBJ2-3, with 8 bases matching TRBD1. Germline V gene lookup returns CDR1 MNHEY and CDR2 SVGAGI. Trimming removed 6 bases from V and 5 bases from J; junction bases left unmatched: 7. This CDR3 is built from 14 residues. The CDR3 reads CASSSGGAGDTQYF. CDR3 sequence (DNA): TGTGCCAGCAGCTCAGGGGGCGCCGGAGATACGCAGTATTTT.

The V call is TRBV11-3, the J call TRBJ2-3; 11 bases agree with TRBD1. Germline V gene lookup returns CDR1 SGHNT and CDR2 YENEEA. V trimming: 5 bases; J trimming: 1 base; junction bases outside the gene matches: 5. The CDR3 sequence is 16 residues long. The CDR3 bases are TGTGCCAGCAGCCCAGGGACAGGGGGGCGCACAGATACGCAGTATTTT. This gives the protein CASSPGTGGRTDTQYF.